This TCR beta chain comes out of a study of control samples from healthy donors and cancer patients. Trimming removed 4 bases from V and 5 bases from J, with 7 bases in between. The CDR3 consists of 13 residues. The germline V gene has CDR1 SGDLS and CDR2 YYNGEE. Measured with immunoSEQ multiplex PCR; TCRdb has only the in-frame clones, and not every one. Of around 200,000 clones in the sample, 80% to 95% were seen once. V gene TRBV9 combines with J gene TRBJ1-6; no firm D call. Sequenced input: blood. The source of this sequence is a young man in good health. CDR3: CASSPHDNSPLHF. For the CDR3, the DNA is TGTGCCAGCAGCCCACACGATAATTCACCCCTCCACTTT.